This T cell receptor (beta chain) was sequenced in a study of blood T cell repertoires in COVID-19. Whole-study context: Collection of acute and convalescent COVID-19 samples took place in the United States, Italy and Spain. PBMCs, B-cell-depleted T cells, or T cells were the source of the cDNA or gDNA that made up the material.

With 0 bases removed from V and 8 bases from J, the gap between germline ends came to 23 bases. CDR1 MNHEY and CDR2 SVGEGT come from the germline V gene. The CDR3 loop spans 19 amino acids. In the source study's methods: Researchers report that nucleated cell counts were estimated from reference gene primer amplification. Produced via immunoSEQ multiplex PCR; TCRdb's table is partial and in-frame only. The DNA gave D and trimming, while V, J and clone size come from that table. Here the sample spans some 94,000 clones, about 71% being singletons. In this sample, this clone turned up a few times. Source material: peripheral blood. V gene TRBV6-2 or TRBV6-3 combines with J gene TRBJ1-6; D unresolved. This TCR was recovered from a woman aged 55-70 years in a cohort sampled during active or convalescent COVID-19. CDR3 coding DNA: TGTGCCAGCAGTTACTCACAACGTTCGCGACTCTCCCGGGATTCACCCCTCCACTTT. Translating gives CASSYSQRSRLSRDSPLHF.